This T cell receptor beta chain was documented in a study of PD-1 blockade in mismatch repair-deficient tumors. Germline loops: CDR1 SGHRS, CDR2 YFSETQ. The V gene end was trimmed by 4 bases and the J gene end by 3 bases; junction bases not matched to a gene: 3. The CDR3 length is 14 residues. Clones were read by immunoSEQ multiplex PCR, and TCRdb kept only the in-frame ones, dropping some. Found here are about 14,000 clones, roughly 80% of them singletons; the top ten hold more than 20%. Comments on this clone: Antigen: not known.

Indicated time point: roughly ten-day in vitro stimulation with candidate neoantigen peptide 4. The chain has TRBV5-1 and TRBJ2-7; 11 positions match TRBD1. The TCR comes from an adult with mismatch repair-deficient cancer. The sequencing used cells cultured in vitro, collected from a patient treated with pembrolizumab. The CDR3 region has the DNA TGCGCCAGCAGCCCCGGGACAGGGGGCTACGAGCAGTACTTC. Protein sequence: CASSPGTGGYEQYF.